This T cell receptor (beta chain) emerged from a study of T cell repertoires in cytomegalovirus infection. Study as a whole: CMV infection together with matching HLA type was indicated by public TCR beta signatures. General study points: People with CMV and the relevant HLA were identified by cumulative public TCR beta family frequency.

TCRdb re-called the reads with MiXCR, one entry per CDR3 protein. The sample consists of about 260,000 distinct CDR3 sequences, roughly 15% of them appearing once. This clonotype appeared a few times. The antigen is not known. The sample comprised PBMCs. The sequence was collected from a human donor in good health (CMV status not recorded). Some clones in this sample may be carry-over from other donors' samples.

CDR3 region: CSARGGGPYNEQFF. The DNA of the CDR3 is TGCAGCGCCCGGGGGGGGGGCCCCTACAATGAGCAGTTCTTC. The chain links TRBV29-1 to TRBJ2-1, with 8 bases fitting TRBD2. Trimming at V came to 7 bases and at J to 2 bases, leaving 7 bases not matched to a gene. Germline CDR1 SQVTM, CDR2 ANQGSEA. This CDR3 is 14 amino acids long.